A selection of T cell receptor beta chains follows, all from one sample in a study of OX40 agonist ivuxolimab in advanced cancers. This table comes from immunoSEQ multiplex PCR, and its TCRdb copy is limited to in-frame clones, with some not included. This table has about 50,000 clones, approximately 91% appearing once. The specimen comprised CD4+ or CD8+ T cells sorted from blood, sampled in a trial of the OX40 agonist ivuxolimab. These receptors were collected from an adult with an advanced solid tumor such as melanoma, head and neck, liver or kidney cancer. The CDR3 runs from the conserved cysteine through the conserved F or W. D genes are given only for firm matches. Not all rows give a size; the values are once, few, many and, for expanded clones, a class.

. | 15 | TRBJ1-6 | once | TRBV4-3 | TGCGCCAGCAGCCGAGGACGGAGAGGTAATTCACCCCTCCACTTT | CASSRGRRGNSPLHF
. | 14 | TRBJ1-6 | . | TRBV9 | TGTGCCAGCAGCGCCGGACAGAGTAATTCACCCCTCCACTTT | CASSAGQSNSPLHF
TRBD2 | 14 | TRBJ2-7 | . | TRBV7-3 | TGTGCCAGCAGCGTAAGCGGGAGTAAAGACGAGCAGTACTTC | CASSVSGSKDEQYF
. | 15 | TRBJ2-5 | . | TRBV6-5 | TGTGCCAGCAGACCGGACTATTTGCTGCAAGAGACCCAGTACTTC | CASRPDYLLQETQYF
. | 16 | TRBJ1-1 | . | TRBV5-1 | TGCGCCAGCAGTGATCTACCCGGGGGCATGAACACTGAAGCTTTCTTT | CASSDLPGGMNTEAFF
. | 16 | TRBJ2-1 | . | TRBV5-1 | TGCGCCAGCAGCTTTGGGACGGGACGACGCCTCAATGAGCAGTTCTTC | CASSFGTGRRLNEQFF
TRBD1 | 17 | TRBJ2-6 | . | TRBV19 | TGTGCCAGCCTCAGGGGGATTAGGGCATCCGGGGCCAACGTCCTGACTTTC | CASLRGIRASGANVLTF
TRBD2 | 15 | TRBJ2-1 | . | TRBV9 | TGTGCCAGCAGCGTCTCTAGCGGGTTTTACAATGAGCAGTTCTTC | CASSVSSGFYNEQFF
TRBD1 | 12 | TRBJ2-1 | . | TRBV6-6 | TGTGCCAGCAGTCCGGACAGGGGGCTCACGTTCTTC | CASSPDRGLTFF
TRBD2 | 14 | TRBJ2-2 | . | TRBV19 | TGTGCCAGTAGTAGGGGGGGTGGCACCGGGGAGCTGTTTTTT | CASSRGGGTGELFF
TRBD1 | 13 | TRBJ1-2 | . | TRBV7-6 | TGTGCCAGCAGACCCGGACAGGGCTATGGCTACACCTTC | CASRPGQGYGYTF
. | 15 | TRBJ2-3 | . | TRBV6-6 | TGTGCCAGCAGAGGGTTCCCTTTATCGACAGATACGCAGTATTTT | CASRGFPLSTDTQYF
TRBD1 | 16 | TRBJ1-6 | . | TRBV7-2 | TGTGCCAGCAGCTTAGCTCGGACAGGGTTTGGGTCACCCCTCCACTTT | CASSLARTGFGSPLHF
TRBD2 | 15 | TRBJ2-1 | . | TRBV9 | TGTGCCAGCAGCGTAGGGGCGGGAGGGCCTTATGAGCAGTTCTTC | CASSVGAGGPYEQFF
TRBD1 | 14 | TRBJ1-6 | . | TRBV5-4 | TGTGCCAGCAGCTTGGTAGGGGGCAGGTCACCCCTCCACTTT | CASSLVGGRSPLHF
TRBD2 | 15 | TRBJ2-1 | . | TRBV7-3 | TGTGCCAGCAGCTTTGTTAGCGGGGGGAACAATGAGCAGTTCTTC | CASSFVSGGNNEQFF
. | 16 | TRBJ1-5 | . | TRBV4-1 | TGCGCCAGCAGCCAAGATGTGGGTTATAGCAATCAGCCCCAGCATTTT | CASSQDVGYSNQPQHF
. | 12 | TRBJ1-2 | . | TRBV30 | TGTGCCTGGAGTGTACTGGGCTATGGCTACACCTTC | CAWSVLGYGYTF
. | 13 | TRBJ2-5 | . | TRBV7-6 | TGTGACCGGCCGGAAGGGTACCAAGAGACCCAGTACTTC | CDRPEGYQETQYF
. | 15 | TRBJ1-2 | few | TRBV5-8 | TGTGCCAGCAGCTTGGGTCCCCGAATGAACTATGGCTACACCTTC | CASSLGPRMNYGYTF
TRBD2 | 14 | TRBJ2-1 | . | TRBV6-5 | TGTGCCACGGGCAGGACTAGCGGTTACAATGAGCAGTTCTTC | CATGRTSGYNEQFF
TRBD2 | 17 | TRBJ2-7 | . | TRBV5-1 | TGCGCCAGCAGCTTCTACCCTCGGACTAGCGTAACCTACGAGCAGTACTTC | CASSFYPRTSVTYEQYF
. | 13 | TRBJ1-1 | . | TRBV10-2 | TGCGCCAGCGGGGGGGCCCCGAGCTCTGAAGCTTTCTTT | CASGGAPSSEAFF
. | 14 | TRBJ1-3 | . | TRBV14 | TGTGCCAGCAGCCAAGATCTGATTCCGGCGGGGTTATATTTT | CASSQDLIPAGLYF
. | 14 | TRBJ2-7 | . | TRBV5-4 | TGTGCCAGCAGCTTGGGTACTCGAGGCTACGAGCAGTACTTC | CASSLGTRGYEQYF
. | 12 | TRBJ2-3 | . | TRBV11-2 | TGTGCCAGCAGCCCCGAGTCATATACGCAGTATTTT | CASSPESYTQYF
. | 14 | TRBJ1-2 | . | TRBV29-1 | TGCAGCGTCCTCCCCTCGGGAAGTAATTCTGGCTACACCTTC | CSVLPSGSNSGYTF
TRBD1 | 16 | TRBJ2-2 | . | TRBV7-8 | TGTGCCAGCAGCTTAAGGACAGGGGGCGCAACCGGGGAGCTGTTTTTT | CASSLRTGGATGELFF
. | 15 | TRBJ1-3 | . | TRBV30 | TGTGCCTGGAGAAACAGGGCTCGTACTGGAAACACCATATATTTT | CAWRNRARTGNTIYF
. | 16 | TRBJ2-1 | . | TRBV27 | TGTGCCAGCAGTTTTTCCGGCAGGGCCTATTACAATGAGCAGTTCTTC | CASSFSGRAYYNEQFF
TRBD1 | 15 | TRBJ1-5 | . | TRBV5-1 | TGCGCCAGCAGCTTAAATCCGGACAGGGGGCAGCCCCAGCATTTT | CASSLNPDRGQPQHF
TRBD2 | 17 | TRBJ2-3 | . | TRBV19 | TGTGCCAGTAGTAGGGCGGGGGGCGTTACTAGCACAGATACGCAGTATTTT | CASSRAGGVTSTDTQYF
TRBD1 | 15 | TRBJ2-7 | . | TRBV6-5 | TGTGCCAGCAGTTACGAGGGGACAGGGGACTACGAGCAGTACTTC | CASSYEGTGDYEQYF
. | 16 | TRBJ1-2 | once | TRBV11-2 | TGTGCCAGCAGCTTAGATCTCATTACAGGAGTGGATGGCTACACCTTC | CASSLDLITGVDGYTF
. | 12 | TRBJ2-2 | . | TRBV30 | TGTGCCTGGACTGGGAACACCGGGGAGCTGTTTTTT | CAWTGNTGELFF
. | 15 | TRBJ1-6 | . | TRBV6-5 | TGTGCCAGCAGCGGGGGGGGTATTACGAATTCACCCCTCCACTTT | CASSGGGITNSPLHF
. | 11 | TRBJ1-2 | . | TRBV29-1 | TGCAGCGTGGGAGCTAACTATGGCTACACCTTC | CSVGANYGYTF
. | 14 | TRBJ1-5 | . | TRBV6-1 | TGTGCCAGCAGTGGATACGATAGCAATCAGCCCCAGCATTTT | CASSGYDSNQPQHF